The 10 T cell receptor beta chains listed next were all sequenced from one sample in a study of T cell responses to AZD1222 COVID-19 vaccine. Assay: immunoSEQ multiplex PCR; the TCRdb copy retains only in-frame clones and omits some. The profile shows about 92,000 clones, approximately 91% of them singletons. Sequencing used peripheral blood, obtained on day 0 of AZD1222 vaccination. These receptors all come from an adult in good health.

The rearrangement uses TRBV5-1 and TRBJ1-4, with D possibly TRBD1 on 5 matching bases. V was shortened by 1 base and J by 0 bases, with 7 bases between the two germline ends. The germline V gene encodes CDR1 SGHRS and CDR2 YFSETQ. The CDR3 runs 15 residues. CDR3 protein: CASSLSGATNEKLFF. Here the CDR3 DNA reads TGCGCCAGCAGCTTGTCGGGGGCAACTAATGAAAAACTGTTTTTT.

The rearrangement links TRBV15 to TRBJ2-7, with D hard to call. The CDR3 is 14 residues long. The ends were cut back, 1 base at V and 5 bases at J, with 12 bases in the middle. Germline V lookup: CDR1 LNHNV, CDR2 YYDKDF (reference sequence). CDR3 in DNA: TGTGCCACCAGCAGAGCCAAACGGATCCACGAGCAGTACTTC. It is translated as CATSRAKRIHEQYF. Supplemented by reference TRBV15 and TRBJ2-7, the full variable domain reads DAMVIQNPRYQVTQFGKPVTLSCSQTLNHNVMYWYQQKSSQAPKLLFHYYDKDFNNEADTPDNFQSRRPNTSFCFLDIRSPGLGDTAMYLCATSRAKRIHEQYFGPGTRLTVT.

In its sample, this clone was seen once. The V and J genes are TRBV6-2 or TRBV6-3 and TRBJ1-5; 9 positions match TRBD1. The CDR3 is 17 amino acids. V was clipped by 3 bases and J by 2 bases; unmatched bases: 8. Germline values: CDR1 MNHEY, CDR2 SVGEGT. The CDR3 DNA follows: TGTGCCAGCAGTTATAACAGGGGGCGTTCGGGCAATCAGCCCCAGCATTTT. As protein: CASSYNRGRSGNQPQHF.

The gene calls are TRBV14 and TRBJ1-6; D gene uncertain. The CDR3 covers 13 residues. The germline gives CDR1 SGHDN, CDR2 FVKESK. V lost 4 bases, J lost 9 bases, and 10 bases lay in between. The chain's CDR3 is CASSPMEGSPLHF. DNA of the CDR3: TGTGCCAGCAGCCCGATGGAAGGTTCACCCCTCCACTTT.

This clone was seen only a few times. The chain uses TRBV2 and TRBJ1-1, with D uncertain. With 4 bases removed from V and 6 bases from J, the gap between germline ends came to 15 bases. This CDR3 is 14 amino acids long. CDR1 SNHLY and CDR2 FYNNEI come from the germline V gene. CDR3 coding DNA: TGTGCCAGCAGTGTCGACATGGGTATCGCTGAAGCTTTCTTT. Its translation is CASSVDMGIAEAFF. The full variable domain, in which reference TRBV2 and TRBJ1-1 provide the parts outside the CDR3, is EPEVTQTPSHQVTQMGQEVILRCVPISNHLYFYWYRQILGQKVEFLVSFYNNEISEKSEIFDDQFSVERPDGSNFTLKIRSTKLEDSAMYFCASSVDMGIAEAFFGQGTRLTVV.

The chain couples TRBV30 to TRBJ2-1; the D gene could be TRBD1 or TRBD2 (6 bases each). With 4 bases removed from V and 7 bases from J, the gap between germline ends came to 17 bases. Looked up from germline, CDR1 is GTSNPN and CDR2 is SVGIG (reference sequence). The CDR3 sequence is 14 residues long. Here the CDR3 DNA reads TGTGCCTGGACTTGGATGGGGGGCCGGAATGAGCAGTTCTTC. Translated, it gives CAWTWMGGRNEQFF.

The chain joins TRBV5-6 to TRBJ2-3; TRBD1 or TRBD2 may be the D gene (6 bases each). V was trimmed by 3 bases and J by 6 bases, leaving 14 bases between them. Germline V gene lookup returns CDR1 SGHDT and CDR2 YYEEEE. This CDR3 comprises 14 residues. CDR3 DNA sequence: TGTGCCAGCAGCTCAAGCAAAGGGGGGGATACGCAGTATTTT. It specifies CASSSSKGGDTQYF.

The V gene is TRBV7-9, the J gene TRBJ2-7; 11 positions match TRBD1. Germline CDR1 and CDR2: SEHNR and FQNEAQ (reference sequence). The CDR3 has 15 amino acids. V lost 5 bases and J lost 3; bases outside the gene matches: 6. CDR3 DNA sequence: TGTGCCAGCAGCCCAAGGGGGACAGGGGGCTACGAGCAGTACTTC. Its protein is CASSPRGTGGYEQYF.

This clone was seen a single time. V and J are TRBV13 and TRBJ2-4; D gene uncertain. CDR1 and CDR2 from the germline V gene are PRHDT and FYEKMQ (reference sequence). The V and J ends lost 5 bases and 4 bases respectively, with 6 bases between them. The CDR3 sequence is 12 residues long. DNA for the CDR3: TGTGCCAGCAGCAGCAGAAAAAACATTCAGTACTTC. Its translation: CASSSRKNIQYF.

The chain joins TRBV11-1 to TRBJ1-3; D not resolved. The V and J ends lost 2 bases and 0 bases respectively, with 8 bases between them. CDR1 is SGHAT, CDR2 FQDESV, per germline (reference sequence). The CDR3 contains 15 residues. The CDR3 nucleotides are TGTGCCAGCAGCTTACTGACGGTCTCTGGAAACACCATATATTTT. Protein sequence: CASSLLTVSGNTIYF.